These 25 T cell receptor beta chains came from one sample sequenced in a study of regulatory T cells in long-lasting Graves disease. Arm-PCR of CDR3 regions and iRepertoire HTBI primers were the basis on which TCR beta libraries were built. Via MiXCR, TCRdb re-called the multiplex PCR reads, giving one row per CDR3 protein. This table has roughly 450,000 distinct CDR3 sequences, around 20% appearing once. Stated time point: persistent/refractory GD, antithyroid drugs over 5 years with positive TRAb. From PBMCs, RNA was extracted and then used to make the TCR library. This specimen was peripheral blood mononuclear cells (PBMCs), taken when the disease was refractory, from a patient treated with antithyroid drugs. Receptors originate from a female donor with Graves disease.

The V and J genes are TRBV7-8 and TRBJ1-1; D may be TRBD1 (6 bases). This CDR3 is built from 15 residues. V shed 3 bases and J shed 2 bases, with 13 bases lying between them. The germline gives CDR1 SGHVS, CDR2 FQNEAQ. The CDR3 spells CASSFIQGSNTEAFF. Here the CDR3 DNA reads TGTGCCAGCAGCTTTATACAGGGCTCCAACACTGAAGCTTTCTTT.

A few counts support this clonotype. The V and J genes are TRBV6-1 and TRBJ2-7; 8 positions agree with TRBD1. This CDR3 is built from 15 residues. The J segment lost 6 bases and the V segment lost 5 bases, leaving 12 bases of the junction unmatched. Germline values: CDR1 MNHNS, CDR2 SASEGT. CDR3 bases: TGTGCCAGCAGTCCCTCGTCAGGACAGGGTGCCGAGCAGTACTTC. Residues: CASSPSSGQGAEQYF.

V usage is TRBV6-2 or TRBV6-3 and J usage is TRBJ2-2; D uncertain. CDR1 is MNHEY, CDR2 SVGEGT, per germline. The CDR3 spans 14 residues. Deletions cut 8 bases from V and 2 bases from J, with 12 bases between. In nucleotides, the CDR3 is TGTGCCAGCGCCCGAGCATACAACACCGGGGAGCTGTTTTTT. It yields the protein CASARAYNTGELFF.

V gene TRBV11-2 combines with J gene TRBJ2-2, with D maybe TRBD2 (6 bases). In germline, CDR1 is SGHAT, CDR2 FQNNGV. Trimming removed 5 bases at V and 5 bases at J, with 18 bases between. CDR3 size: 16 residues. Here the CDR3 reads CASSPGTPQWTGELFF. The CDR3 nucleotides read TGTGCCAGCAGCCCCGGGACTCCACAGTGGACCGGGGAGCTGTTTTTT.

This clonotype has more than one count but fewer than ten. The rearrangement uses TRBV2 and TRBJ2-1, with 14 bases aligning to TRBD2. The CDR3 consists of 17 residues. Germline CDR1 is SNHLY and CDR2 is FYNNEI. V shed 0 bases, J shed 7 bases, and the junction held 5 bases outside the gene matches. CDR3: CASSEAGTSGRGNEQFF. The CDR3 nucleotides read TGTGCCAGCAGTGAAGCGGGGACTAGCGGGAGAGGTAATGAGCAGTTCTTC.

There are many counts of this clonotype. This chain uses TRBV27 with TRBJ1-2, with TRBD1 matching 9 bases. The CDR3 consists of 14 residues. From germline, CDR1 is MNHEY and CDR2 SMNVEV (reference sequence). J lost 4 bases, V lost 6 bases, and 6 bases had no gene match. The CDR3 loop reads CASSLQGAAYGYTF. The CDR3 DNA is TGTGCCAGCAGCTTACAGGGGGCGGCCTATGGCTACACCTTC.

The chain joins TRBV18 to TRBJ1-1, with TRBD1 matching 8 bases. Germline assignment: CDR1 KGHSH and CDR2 LQKENI. CDR3 length: 13 amino acids. V lost 4 bases to trimming and J lost 7 bases; unmatched junction nucleotides: 5. CDR3 residues: CASSLQGVDEAFF. The CDR3 DNA follows: TGTGCCAGCTCACTACAGGGGGTCGATGAAGCTTTCTTT.

The chain combines TRBV11-2 with TRBJ2-2; 15 bases are shared with TRBD2. In germline, CDR1 is SGHAT, CDR2 FQNNGV. Losses at the gene ends were 5 bases for V and 7 bases for J; bases not matched to a gene: 5. CDR3 size: 16 residues. The CDR3 region is CASSRGLAGGDGELFF. The CDR3 region has the DNA TGTGCCAGCAGCCGCGGACTAGCGGGAGGGGACGGGGAGCTGTTTTTT.

This clonotype was found many times. This chain uses TRBV2 with TRBJ2-7; the match to TRBD1 covers 10 bases. V shed 2 bases and J 5 bases; nucleotides not matched to a gene: 9. This CDR3 is 16 amino acids long. CDR1 is SNHLY, CDR2 FYNNEI, per germline. CDR3 sequence (DNA): TGTGCCAGCAGTGAATACAGGACAGGGGGATTGGACGAGCAGTACTTC. The encoded protein is CASSEYRTGGLDEQYF.

This clonotype has a count of ten or more. The J gene is TRBJ1-1, the V gene TRBV30; D may be TRBD1 (5 bases). CDR3 length: 14 residues. CDR1 GTSNPN and CDR2 SVGIG come from the germline V gene (reference sequence). V lost 4 bases and J 3 bases, leaving 15 bases between the germline ends. The CDR3 nucleotides read TGTGCCTGGAACATATTTGGAGGGGACACTGAAGCTTTCTTT. This codes for CAWNIFGGDTEAFF.

The sample holds many counts of this clonotype. The rearrangement joins TRBV6-1 to TRBJ2-5, with D tentatively TRBD2 (5 bases). From germline, CDR1 is MNHNS and CDR2 SASEGT. CDR3 length equals 15 residues. Trimming left V 11 bases short and J 5 bases short, with 24 bases between. The CDR3 region is CARRRRAGSGETQYF. CDR3 sequence (DNA): TGTGCCCGCCGGAGAAGGGCAGGTTCGGGGGAGACCCAGTACTTC.

In this sample, this clonotype turned up a few times. V and J are TRBV27 and TRBJ2-5, with D perhaps matching TRBD1 or TRBD2 (5 bases each). Germline loops: CDR1 MNHEY, CDR2 SMNVEV (reference sequence). This CDR3 is built from 19 residues. The ends were cut back, 2 bases at V and 6 bases at J, with 28 bases in the middle. CDR3 amino acids: CASSLALFRDLRGWKTQYF. In DNA, the CDR3 is TGTGCCAGCAGTTTAGCGCTTTTCCGGGACCTTAGAGGGTGGAAGACCCAGTACTTC.

In this sample, this clonotype turned up a few times. The CDR3 DNA follows: TGCAGCGTGGGCGTGACAGGGAGTGATCAGCCCCAGCATTTT. Its translation: CSVGVTGSDQPQHF. The rearrangement uses TRBV29-1 and TRBJ1-5, with 7 nucleotides matching TRBD1. Germline trimming cut 6 bases from V and 5 bases from J; bases unmatched to any gene: 10. In germline, CDR1 is SQVTM, CDR2 ANQGSEA. The CDR3 runs to 14 residues.

This clonotype was counted between two and nine times. The chain joins TRBV6-2 or TRBV6-3 to TRBJ1-2; the D is unclear. Trimming shortened V by 0 bases and J by 3 bases, and 5 bases separated the two germline ends. The germline gives CDR1 MNHEY, CDR2 SVGEGT. CDR3 size: 13 residues. The CDR3 here is CASSYSTDYGYTF. CDR3 nucleotide sequence: TGTGCCAGCAGTTACTCGACGGACTATGGCTACACCTTC.

This clonotype has more than one count but fewer than ten. A clone one base away is much larger, so this may be a read error. The V call is TRBV7-2, the J call TRBJ2-7; TRBD2 agrees at 11 bases. This CDR3 has 15 amino acids. Germline loops: CDR1 SGHTA, CDR2 FQGNSA. CDR3 in DNA: TGTGTCAGCAGCTTAGCGGGAGGGGGGGCCTACGAGCAGTACTTC. This gives the protein CVSSLAGGGAYEQYF.

V is TRBV6-2 or TRBV6-3 and J is TRBJ2-4, with D unclear. The CDR3 has 15 residues. CDR1 MNHEY and CDR2 SVGEGT come from the germline V gene. V was cut by 7 bases and J by 0 bases, with 13 bases left in between. This CDR3 is CASTGGSEAKNIQYF. DNA for the CDR3: TGTGCCAGCACCGGCGGCAGTGAAGCCAAAAACATTCAGTACTTC.

This clonotype was detected a few times. The chain joins TRBV20-1 to TRBJ1-2; 10 bases fit TRBD1. Per the germline V gene, CDR1 is DFQATT and CDR2 is SNEGSKA (reference sequence). Losses at the gene ends were 4 bases for V and 4 bases for J; bases not matched to a gene: 9. The CDR3 covers 15 residues. CDR3 amino acids: CSATPGTGAGYGYTF. CDR3 DNA sequence: TGCAGTGCTACCCCCGGGACAGGGGCGGGCTATGGCTACACCTTC.

The V and J genes are TRBV5-1 and TRBJ2-7; D is undetermined. This CDR3 contains 11 residues. V was trimmed by 0 bases and J by 6 bases, leaving 4 bases between them. CDR1 and CDR2 from the germline V gene are SGHRS and YFSETQ. Here the CDR3 reads CASSLEPEQYF. The CDR3 bases are TGCGCCAGCAGCTTGGAACCCGAGCAGTACTTC.

This clonotype has ten or more counts. V and J are TRBV28 and TRBJ1-2; 7 bases map to TRBD1. The CDR3 totals 14 residues. Germline V gives CDR1 MDHEN, CDR2 SYDVKM. After removal of 3 bases from V and 2 bases from J, the junction contained 3 bases not matched to a gene. The CDR3 nucleotides are TGTGCCAGCAGTTTGGGACAGATAAACTATGGCTACACCTTC. Translating gives CASSLGQINYGYTF.

About this clonotype itself: The conserved closing phenylalanine or tryptophan is absent in this CDR3, likely reflecting a read error. This chain connects TRBV11-3 to TRBJ2-7; 7 bases are shared with TRBD2. Germline V gene data show CDR1 as SGHNT and CDR2 as YENEEA. The length of the CDR3 is 14 residues. V gave up 1 base and J gave up 0 bases; unmatched junction bases: 0. CDR3 residues: CASSLGGSSYEQYS. The CDR3, as DNA: TGTGCCAGCAGCTTAGGCGGGAGCTCCTACGAGCAGTACTCC.

To note about this clonotype: One end of the junction fails to match germline, which may point to a read error. V usage is TRBV6-4 and J usage is TRBJ1-6; no clear D gene. Germline V gene data show CDR1 as MRHNA and CDR2 as SNTAGT. This CDR3 has 16 amino acids. The chain's CDR3 is CASSYSGSSYNSPLHF. CDR3 in DNA: TGTGCCAGCAGTTACTCGGGGAGCTCCTATAATTCACCCCTCCACTTT.

This clonotype was counted at least ten times. The V gene is TRBV2, the J gene TRBJ2-5; TRBD1 matches at 8 bases. This CDR3 is 13 amino acids long. V lost 8 bases, J lost 4 bases, and 6 bases stayed unmatched. Per the germline V gene, CDR1 is SNHLY and CDR2 is FYNNEI. DNA for the CDR3: TGTGCCAGCTACCGGGACAGGAGAGAGACCCAGTACTTC. Translated, it gives CASYRDRRETQYF.

This clonotype was observed a few times. The V and J genes are TRBV6-1 and TRBJ2-2, with 14 nucleotides matching TRBD2. This CDR3 is built from 18 residues. The V gene end was trimmed by 5 bases and the J gene end by 8 bases; junction bases not matched to a gene: 13. Germline values: CDR1 MNHNS, CDR2 SASEGT. The CDR3 region is CASSRSPPGLAGEGELFF. CDR3 DNA sequence: TGTGCCAGCAGTCGAAGCCCTCCGGGACTAGCGGGAGAGGGGGAGCTGTTTTTT.

This clonotype has only a few counts. The rearrangement uses TRBV3-1 and TRBJ2-5, with 13 bases lining up with TRBD2. J was trimmed by 2 bases and V by 8 bases; bases with no gene match: 2. Per germline, CDR1 LGHDT and CDR2 YNNKEL (reference sequence). The CDR3 is made up of 14 amino acids. The CDR3 loop is CASGGLAGQETQYF. Here the CDR3 DNA reads TGTGCCAGCGGGGGACTAGCGGGGCAAGAGACCCAGTACTTC.

The rearrangement links TRBV27 to TRBJ2-7; no clear D. The germline gives CDR1 MNHEY, CDR2 SMNVEV (reference sequence). The CDR3 loop spans 14 amino acids. Trimming shortened V by 3 bases and J by 6 bases, and 15 bases separated the two germline ends. CDR3 in amino acids: CASSFLSGLREQYF. The CDR3 DNA is TGTGCCAGCAGTTTTCTTTCGGGTCTCCGCGAGCAGTACTTC.